These 13 T cell receptor beta chains were all obtained from the same sample, sequenced in a study of graft-versus-host responses after intestinal transplantation listed by TCRdb under 2021. Libraries were made using the immunoSEQ multiplex PCR assay. TCRdb provides this immuneACCESS table in a form limited to in-frame rearrangements. Some clones are lacking; in checked studies, under half of them reflect an unresolved V gene, and why the rest are absent is not known. The sample includes about 9,600 clones, with around 96% observed a single time. The ten top clones hold 15% to 20% of the sample. Sequencing used bone marrow, obtained approximately 520 days after intestinal transplantation. These receptors were obtained from a human patient who received an intestinal transplant, so some T cells may come from the graft donor.

The rearrangement uses TRBV28 and TRBJ1-2; the D gene is possibly TRBD1 (5 bases). The V end was cut by 5 bases, the J end by 6 bases, with 16 bases between. Germline CDR1 and CDR2: MDHEN and SYDVKM. The CDR3 covers 14 residues. The CDR3 loop reads CASSILARGDGYTF. The CDR3 DNA is TGTGCCAGCAGTATCCTCGCGCGGGGGGATGGCTACACCTTC.

The chain has TRBV6-6 and TRBJ2-7; tentatively, D is TRBD1 or TRBD2 (6 bases each). The germline V and J ends were trimmed by 6 bases and 5 bases, with 14 bases remaining between them. Germline V gene sequence: CDR1 MNHNY, CDR2 SVGAGI (reference sequence). The CDR3 has 13 amino acids. DNA for the CDR3: TGTGCCAGCAGCGGAGGGGGACTGGACGAGCAGTACTTC. It codes for CASSGGGLDEQYF.

The chain employs TRBV4-2 and TRBJ2-2; perhaps TRBD2 as D (5 bases). The CDR3 length is 15 residues. Trimming took off 0 bases at V and 4 bases at J, with 9 bases between the two ends. CDR1 is LGHNA and CDR2 is YNFKEQ in the germline V gene. The CDR3 DNA is TGTGCCAGCAGCCAAGAAGAGGGTTCCACCGGGGAGCTGTTTTTT. It specifies CASSQEEGSTGELFF.

This clone was observed a single time. The chain couples TRBV4-3 to TRBJ2-1; TRBD2 matches 11 bases. The V segment lost 0 bases and the J segment 10 bases; nucleotides outside the gene matches: 5. From germline, CDR1 is LGHNA and CDR2 YSLEER. This CDR3 is built from 15 residues. The CDR3 region is CASSQDLAGGWEQFF. CDR3 coding DNA: TGCGCCAGCAGCCAAGACCTAGCGGGAGGTTGGGAGCAGTTCTTC.

This rearrangement joins TRBV5-1 to TRBJ2-5, with 8 bases matching TRBD1. This CDR3 is built from 16 residues. J was trimmed by 1 base and V by 0 bases; bases with no gene match: 5. The germline CDR1 and CDR2 sequences are SGHRS and YFSETQ. CDR3 sequence (DNA): TGCGCCAGCAGCTTGGGCGGGGACAGGTTCCAAGAGACCCAGTACTTC. This sequence encodes CASSLGGDRFQETQYF.

The rearrangement uses TRBV28 and TRBJ1-2, with a possible D match to TRBD1 (5 bases). The CDR3 loop spans 13 amino acids. Deletions cut 8 bases from V and 4 bases from J, with 14 bases between. CDR1 and CDR2 from the germline V gene are MDHEN and SYDVKM. The CDR3 loop reads CASGRGGPYGYTF. In DNA, the CDR3 is TGTGCCAGCGGTCGGGGGGGTCCCTATGGCTACACCTTC.

V usage is TRBV7-9 and J usage is TRBJ1-1, with D tentatively TRBD1 (6 bases). The CDR3 is made up of 14 amino acids. V was pared by 5 bases and J by 5 bases, with 15 bases between. Germline CDR1 reads SEHNR; CDR2 reads FQNEAQ (reference sequence). The CDR3 here is CASSPESTGTEAFF. CDR3 DNA: TGTGCCAGCAGCCCGGAGAGCACAGGGACTGAAGCTTTCTTT.

The chain carries TRBV6-6 and TRBJ2-7; D is undetermined. The V gene lost 0 bases and the J gene lost 3 bases, with 12 bases spanning the gap. CDR1 and CDR2 from the germline V gene are MNHNY and SVGAGI (reference sequence). The CDR3 has 15 residues. The CDR3 protein is CASSYSSPVNYEQYF. CDR3 bases: TGTGCCAGCAGTTACTCGTCTCCCGTAAACTACGAGCAGTACTTC.

The chain recombines TRBV7-2 with TRBJ1-4; D unclear. Germline V CDR1 and CDR2: SGHTA, FQGNSA. CDR3 length: 17 amino acids. V gave up 1 base and J gave up 5 bases, with 17 bases separating them. This CDR3 reads CASSLGAAASRNEKLFF. In nucleotides, the CDR3 is TGTGCCAGCAGCTTAGGCGCTGCGGCATCTAGGAATGAAAAACTGTTTTTT.

The chain has TRBV30 and TRBJ1-5; TRBD1 is a possible D gene (5 bases). Trimming removed 4 bases at V and 4 bases at J, with 11 bases between. The CDR3 length is 13 residues. The germline gives CDR1 GTSNPN, CDR2 SVGIG (reference sequence). The CDR3 DNA reads as TGTGCCTGGAAGCCAGGGCGAAATCAGCCCCAGCATTTT. Protein: CAWKPGRNQPQHF.

The chain recombines TRBV10-3 with TRBJ2-1; 12 bases are a match to TRBD2. V lost 4 bases to trimming and J lost 4 bases; unmatched junction nucleotides: 17. The germline gives CDR1 ENHRY, CDR2 SYGVKD. The CDR3 spans 20 residues. CDR3 bases: TGTGCCATCAGTGCCTCATGGGCTAGCGGGAGGGCTGGCCCTTACAATGAGCAGTTCTTC. Its translation: CAISASWASGRAGPYNEQFF.

The J gene is TRBJ2-3, the V gene TRBV4-2; 11 bases match TRBD2. Germline V gene lookup returns CDR1 LGHNA and CDR2 YNFKEQ. J gave up 2 bases and V 5 bases, and 6 bases lay outside the gene matches. The CDR3 length is 16 residues. The CDR3 protein is CASSARLAGFTDTQYF. CDR3 nucleotides: TGTGCCAGCAGCGCCCGACTAGCGGGGTTCACAGATACGCAGTATTTT.

V gene TRBV5-6 combines with J gene TRBJ2-5; D unclear. The CDR3 consists of 12 residues. Germline CDR1 reads SGHDT; CDR2 reads YYEEEE. Trimming removed 2 bases from V and 5 bases from J, with 7 bases in between. CDR3 nucleotides: TGTGCCAGCAGCTTTACCGCGGAGACCCAGTACTTC. Amino acids: CASSFTAETQYF.